Shown below are 31 T cell receptor beta chains from a single sample sequenced in a study of blood T cell repertoires in COVID-19 (TCRdb year 2020). The method behind the library was the immunoSEQ multiplex PCR assay. TCRdb retrieved this table from immuneACCESS and kept in-frame rearrangements only. Not all clones are present; in checked studies, unresolved V genes account for under half, and no reason is known for the remainder. In this sample the table shows roughly 280,000 clones, 80% to 90% of which occur a single time. The ten largest clonotypes hold about 2% of the sample. Sequences were obtained from peripheral blood. Receptor source: a man aged 25-45 years with active or convalescent COVID-19.

Note on this clone: The junction and the germline gene differ at one end; a read error may be behind it. The chain combines TRBV4-3 with TRBJ1-2; maybe TRBD1 (5 bases). CDR1 and CDR2 (germline): LGHNA, YSLEER. The CDR3 covers 15 residues. DNA for the CDR3: TGCGCCCGCAGGCCTCGTTCGGGGGGGGGTAGTGGCTACACCTTC. Translating it yields CARRPRSGGGSGYTF.

The rearrangement links TRBV9 to TRBJ1-4; TRBD1 is a possible D gene (5 bases). V shed 1 base and J shed 0 bases, with 7 bases lying between them. The CDR3 is 15 residues long. Germline V gene lookup returns CDR1 SGDLS and CDR2 YYNGEE. CDR3 amino acids: CASSVTGATNEKLFF. CDR3 in DNA: TGTGCCAGCAGCGTAACAGGTGCAACTAATGAAAAACTGTTTTTT.

The rearrangement uses TRBV28 and TRBJ2-1; 7 bases fit TRBD2. From germline, CDR1 is MDHEN and CDR2 SYDVKM. The ends lost 4 bases at V and 4 bases at J; junction bases unmatched: 13. The CDR3 is made up of 17 amino acids. The CDR3 here is CASSSPSFAGDYNEQFF. CDR3 sequence (DNA): TGTGCCAGCAGTTCCCCGTCCTTTGCGGGGGATTACAATGAGCAGTTCTTC.

This clone was seen just once. In DNA form, the CDR3 reads TGTGCCAGCAGCTCAGTTGGCTACGAGCAGTACTTC. Residues: CASSSVGYEQYF. The rearrangement links TRBV28 to TRBJ2-7; D not resolved. Between the trimmed V and J ends, which lost 6 bases and 3 bases, there was a span of 9 bases. The CDR3 runs 12 residues. Germline CDR1 reads MDHEN; CDR2 reads SYDVKM.

The chain joins TRBV7-7 to TRBJ2-1; perhaps TRBD2 as D (6 bases). V lost 2 bases and J lost 5, with 10 bases in between. CDR3 size: 14 residues. Germline CDR1 SSHAT, CDR2 FNYEAQ (reference sequence). Here the CDR3 DNA reads TGTGCCAGCAGCTTAAATAGCGGAGACAATGAGCAGTTCTTC. Amino acids: CASSLNSGDNEQFF.

The chain links TRBV12-3 or TRBV12-4 to TRBJ1-5; no reliable D call. The CDR3 consists of 12 residues. Trimming left V 9 bases short and J 5 bases short, with 11 bases between. The CDR3 sequence: CASRGSDQPQHF. CDR3 sequence (DNA): TGTGCCAGTAGAGGGTCGGATCAGCCCCAGCATTTT.

V is TRBV4-1 and J is TRBJ2-1; D is possibly TRBD1 (6 bases). Trimming removed 6 bases at V and 2 bases at J, with 14 bases between. Germline loops: CDR1 MGHRA, CDR2 YSYEKL. The CDR3 contains 15 residues. CDR3 region: CASSPQGLTYNEQFF. The CDR3, as DNA: TGCGCCAGCAGTCCACAGGGCCTAACCTACAATGAGCAGTTCTTC.

The V and J genes are TRBV4-1 and TRBJ1-5, with 8 bases lining up with TRBD1. Germline V CDR1 and CDR2: MGHRA, YSYEKL. The J segment lost 0 bases and the V segment lost 5 bases, leaving 6 bases of the junction unmatched. CDR3 size: 16 residues. CDR3 in amino acids: CASSTGGLDSNQPQHF. CDR3 nucleotide sequence: TGCGCCAGCAGCACAGGGGGGCTCGATAGCAATCAGCCCCAGCATTTT.

The rearrangement uses TRBV5-1 and TRBJ1-1; 10 nucleotides align to TRBD1. The germline CDR1 and CDR2 sequences are SGHRS and YFSETQ. The CDR3 runs 19 residues. The V and J ends lost 0 bases and 3 bases, in that order; junction bases with no gene match: 14. The DNA for the CDR3 is TGCGCCAGCAGCTTGGATTCCCACCGCGGACAGGGGGTCTACACTGAAGCTTTCTTT. It yields the protein CASSLDSHRGQGVYTEAFF. Based on the CDR3 plus reference TRBV5-1 and TRBJ1-1, the full variable domain is KAGVTQTPRYLIKTRGQQVTLSCSPISGHRSVSWYQQTPGQGLQFLFEYFSETQRNKGNFPGRFSGRQFSNSRSEMNVSTLELGDSALYLCASSLDSHRGQGVYTEAFFGQGTRLTVV.

Only a few counts were recorded for this clone. The genes are TRBV9 and TRBJ1-2; TRBD1 is a possible D gene (5 bases). The V end lost 4 bases, the J end lost 4 bases, and 11 bases lay between the germline ends. Per the germline V gene, CDR1 is SGDLS and CDR2 is YYNGEE. The CDR3 sequence is 13 residues long. CDR3 nucleotides: TGTGCCAGCAGCTCCGACAGTTCCTATGGCTACACCTTC. The encoded protein is CASSSDSSYGYTF. The full variable domain, rest sourced from reference TRBV9 and TRBJ1-2, is DSGVTQTPKHLITATGQRVTLRCSPRSGDLSVYWYQQSLDQGLQFLIQYYNGEERAKGNILERFSAQQFPDLHSELNLSSLELGDSALYFCASSSDSSYGYTFGSGTRLTVV.

This clone was detected only a few times. This sequence joins TRBV5-4 and TRBJ2-2, with 8 bases identical to TRBD1. V dropped 4 bases and J dropped 6; count of bases not matched to a gene: 5. Per germline, CDR1 SGHNT and CDR2 YYREEE (reference sequence). CDR3 length: 14 amino acids. The CDR3 here is CASSPPDRAGELFF. CDR3 nucleotide sequence: TGTGCCAGCAGCCCGCCGGACAGGGCCGGGGAGCTGTTTTTT.

The CDR3 protein is CASSPRGQGGIDYGYTF. CDR3 nucleotide sequence: TGCGCCAGCAGCCCTCGAGGACAGGGGGGGATCGACTATGGCTACACCTTC. The chain recombines TRBV4-1 with TRBJ1-2, with TRBD1 matching 10 bases. CDR1 MGHRA and CDR2 YSYEKL come from the germline V gene. The CDR3 consists of 17 residues. V lost 4 bases to trimming and J lost 3 bases; unmatched junction nucleotides: 11.

J is TRBJ1-6 and V is TRBV29-1; 8 bases fit TRBD1. Germline CDR1 SQVTM, CDR2 ANQGSEA. The CDR3 is 13 amino acids. With 5 bases clipped from V and 7 bases from J, the junction kept 4 bases outside the gene matches. In DNA, the CDR3 is TGCAGCGTTCGCTACAGGGGGAATTCACCCCTCCACTTT. Encoded protein: CSVRYRGNSPLHF.

The chain joins TRBV7-2 to TRBJ2-1; 7 bases fit TRBD1. The junction had 5 bases not matched to a gene; V was cut back by 5 bases and J by 7 bases. Per the germline V gene, CDR1 is SGHTA and CDR2 is FQGNSA. This CDR3 has 13 amino acids. In DNA, the CDR3 is TGTGCCAGCAGCGGGGCGACAGGGAATGAGCAGTTCTTC. Its protein is CASSGATGNEQFF.

The CDR3 protein is CASSLKQGTYGYTF. The CDR3 coding sequence is TGTGCCAGCAGCCTTAAACAGGGGACCTATGGCTACACCTTC. The V gene is TRBV5-6, the J gene TRBJ1-2, with TRBD1 matching 7 bases. The CDR3 extends over 14 amino acids. Germline V gives CDR1 SGHDT, CDR2 YYEEEE. V shed 4 bases and J 4 bases; nucleotides not matched to a gene: 7.

Points on this clone: This CDR3 is also generated by other DNA sequences in the sample. The chain employs TRBV7-2 and TRBJ1-5; no reliable D call. The germline CDR1 and CDR2 sequences are SGHTA and FQGNSA. CDR3 size: 13 residues. Deletions cut 1 base from V and 4 bases from J, with 5 bases between. CDR3 nucleotide sequence: TGTGCCAGCAGCTTAGACCTAAATCAGCCCCAGCATTTT. It specifies CASSLDLNQPQHF.

The chain has TRBV29-1 and TRBJ1-2; 7 bases map to TRBD1. The CDR3 consists of 13 residues. The V segment lost 3 bases and the J segment 6 bases; nucleotides outside the gene matches: 7. CDR1 SQVTM and CDR2 ANQGSEA come from the germline V gene. The CDR3 region has the DNA TGCAGCGTTGATTTCGGCAGGGGGAATGGCTACACCTTC. This gives the protein CSVDFGRGNGYTF.

Only one count was recorded for this clone. The rearrangement uses TRBV6-5 and TRBJ1-5; unclear D gene. The length of the CDR3 is 14 residues. The germline V and J ends were trimmed by 10 bases and 3 bases, with 16 bases remaining between them. Germline V gene data show CDR1 as MNHEY and CDR2 as SVGAGI. The CDR3 DNA is TGTGCCACCAAAAACGGCGGCGACAATCAGCCCCAGCATTTT. Translated: CATKNGGDNQPQHF.

The chain is built from TRBV11-2 and TRBJ1-2; D is uncertain. The CDR3 spans 18 residues. From germline, CDR1 is SGHAT and CDR2 FQNNGV. V shed 3 bases and J shed 2 bases, with 22 bases lying between them. CDR3 nucleotide sequence: TGTGCCAGCAGCTTTGTAGATCAGCCCCGCGGGCGGAACTATGGCTACACCTTC. This gives the protein CASSFVDQPRGRNYGYTF. The full variable domain, with the rest looked up from reference TRBV11-2 and TRBJ1-2, is EAGVAQSPRYKIIEKRQSVAFWCNPISGHATLYWYQQILGQGPKLLIQFQNNGVVDDSQLPKDRFSAERLKGVDSTLKIQPAKLEDSAVYLCASSFVDQPRGRNYGYTFGSGTRLTVV.

The chain employs TRBV21-1 and TRBJ1-1. TRBV21-1 is described as a pseudogene. The CDR3 is 16 residues long. CDR3 bases: TGTGCCAGCAGCATCGTACTGGAGAGAAGACCCACTGAAGCTTTCTTT. It specifies CASSIVLERRPTEAFF.

CDR3 region: CASSLSGGGAQYF. The CDR3 nucleotides are TGTGCCAGCAGCTTATCGGGCGGGGGAGCGCAGTATTTT. The chain uses TRBV7-2 and TRBJ2-3, with 7 nucleotides matching TRBD2. Trimming at V came to 2 bases and at J to 10 bases, leaving 6 bases not matched to a gene. CDR1 SGHTA and CDR2 FQGNSA come from the germline V gene. The CDR3 contains 13 residues.

V gene TRBV6-6 combines with J gene TRBJ2-3; D not resolved. CDR1 MNHNY and CDR2 SVGAGI come from the germline V gene (reference sequence). The CDR3 contains 14 residues. V lost 5 bases and J 2 bases, leaving 11 bases between the germline ends. CDR3 in DNA: TGTGCCAGCAGTCGTGGGCGAACCACAGATACGCAGTATTTT. Its protein product is CASSRGRTTDTQYF.

The V call is TRBV10-1, the J call TRBJ2-5; 12 bases fit TRBD2. This CDR3 region has 15 residues. With V trimmed by 5 bases and J by 3 bases, 4 bases remained unmatched. Germline V gene lookup returns CDR1 WNHNN and CDR2 SYGVQD (reference sequence). CDR3: CASSTSGGTKETQYF. As DNA, the CDR3 is TGCGCCAGCAGTACTAGCGGGGGGACGAAAGAGACCCAGTACTTC.

The V and J genes are TRBV20-1 and TRBJ1-2, with D possibly being TRBD1 (6 bases). V was cut by 3 bases and J by 8 bases, with 13 bases left in between. The CDR3 consists of 12 residues. Germline CDR1 and CDR2: DFQATT and SNEGSKA (reference sequence). The CDR3 bases are TGCAGTGCTAGTTACACAGGGCAAGGCTACACCTTC. As protein: CSASYTGQGYTF.

There are a few counts of this clone. This rearrangement joins TRBV9 to TRBJ1-1; 11 nucleotides line up with TRBD1. V trimming: 3 bases; J trimming: 8 bases; junction bases outside the gene matches: 9. CDR1 is SGDLS and CDR2 is YYNGEE in the germline V gene. This CDR3 has 15 amino acids. CDR3 coding DNA: TGTGCCAGCAGCGCGGGCCCGGGACAGGGGGAGGAAGCTTTCTTT. Protein sequence: CASSAGPGQGEEAFF.

The J gene is TRBJ2-7, the V gene TRBV6-5; possibly TRBD1 for D (6 bases). Germline loops: CDR1 MNHEY, CDR2 SVGAGI. The ends were cut back, 8 bases at V and 0 bases at J, with 11 bases in the middle. The CDR3 contains 13 residues. The CDR3 nucleotides are TGTGCCAGCGCCAGGGGAAGCTCCTACGAGCAGTACTTC. It is translated as CASARGSSYEQYF.

The J gene is TRBJ1-1, the V gene TRBV11-2, with a tentative D call TRBD1 (6 bases). From germline, CDR1 is SGHAT and CDR2 FQNNGV. The V gene lost 8 bases and the J gene lost 2 bases, with 18 bases spanning the gap. The CDR3 is made up of 15 amino acids. The CDR3: CASHAGGGFNTEAFF. The CDR3 bases are TGTGCCAGCCACGCTGGGGGCGGCTTCAACACTGAAGCTTTCTTT.

J is TRBJ2-7 and V is TRBV2, with 7 bases lining up with TRBD1. The CDR3 consists of 15 residues. Germline V lookup: CDR1 SNHLY, CDR2 FYNNEI. J lost 2 bases, V lost 6 bases, and 10 bases had no gene match. CDR3 sequence: CASSRQGNWAYEQYF. The CDR3 nucleotides are TGTGCCAGCAGCAGACAGGGCAATTGGGCCTACGAGCAGTACTTC. Full variable domain (outside the CDR3, taken from reference TRBV2 and TRBJ2-7): EPEVTQTPSHQVTQMGQEVILRCVPISNHLYFYWYRQILGQKVEFLVSFYNNEISEKSEIFDDQFSVERPDGSNFTLKIRSTKLEDSAMYFCASSRQGNWAYEQYFGPGTRLTVT.

This clone has a handful of counts. The J gene is TRBJ2-2, the V gene TRBV6-6; the match to TRBD1 covers 7 bases. The CDR3 has 16 residues. Germline-derived CDR1 and CDR2 are MNHNY and SVGAGI (reference sequence). Trimming removed 7 bases from V and 2 bases from J; junction bases left unmatched: 10. For the CDR3, the DNA is TGTGCCAGCATAGACCCCGGGACAGCTAACACCGGGGAGCTGTTTTTT. Protein product: CASIDPGTANTGELFF.

This clone was detected once. The chain carries TRBV5-1 and TRBJ2-7, with 8 positions matching TRBD1. V lost 5 bases to trimming and J lost 2 bases; unmatched junction nucleotides: 6. The CDR3 totals 14 residues. Germline CDR1 SGHRS, CDR2 YFSETQ. Here the CDR3 reads CASRRDRGAYEQYF. The CDR3 DNA is TGCGCCAGCAGACGTGACAGGGGAGCCTACGAGCAGTACTTC.

The chain joins TRBV5-1 to TRBJ2-5; D is perhaps TRBD2 (5 bases). V was shortened by 0 bases and J by 9 bases, with 12 bases between the two germline ends. This CDR3 spans 13 amino acids. Looked up from germline, CDR1 is SGHRS and CDR2 is YFSETQ. The chain's CDR3 is CASSLASPGAQYF. As DNA, the CDR3 is TGCGCCAGCAGCTTGGCTAGTCCCGGGGCCCAGTACTTC. Full variable domain (outside the CDR3, taken from reference TRBV5-1 and TRBJ2-5): KAGVTQTPRYLIKTRGQQVTLSCSPISGHRSVSWYQQTPGQGLQFLFEYFSETQRNKGNFPGRFSGRQFSNSRSEMNVSTLELGDSALYLCASSLASPGAQYFGPGTRLLVL.